This T cell receptor (beta chain) stems from a study of T cell responses to AZD1222 COVID-19 vaccine (TCRdb year 2021). The study in broad terms: AZD1222 recipients whose second dose came at about 4 weeks and those whose second dose came at about 12 weeks were combined into one group, since spike-specific TCR depth and breadth did not differ between the two schedules. TCR sequencing was performed for 230 to 250 trial participants, of whom about 200 were given two doses of AZD1222 and approximately 26 were given two doses of MenACWY control vaccine. Trial participants were enrolled into age subgroups of 18-55, 56-69 and 70-plus years, which contained about 150, 27 and 61 TCR-sequenced participants, respectively.

From a lookup of the germline V gene, CDR1 and CDR2 are KGHDR and SFDVKD. V trim: 4 bases; J trim: 6 bases; unmatched bases: 7. From the cysteine up to the phenylalanine, the CDR3 has a length of 15 residues. The sequence is cut down to CDR3 DNA, 45 bases in frame from base 1. Here is what the overall study found, with its caveats: After two AZD1222 doses, both the breadth and the depth of spike-specific TCRs were significantly higher than at day 0 and than in MenACWY recipients. Participants were mostly white British and included more females than males, and it was suggested by the authors that clonal diversity may have been underestimated. In the small 56-69-year group, the increase in depth fell short of significance, most likely because of low power. Conclusions about previously exposed vaccinees were limited because only 5 or 6 AZD1222 recipients were SARS-CoV-2 seropositive at baseline. Epitopes outside the regions mutated in the B.1.351 and B.1.1.7 variants were reportedly recognized by nearly half of the unique spike-specific TCRs. The vaccine-associated CD4 TCRs covered the entire spike protein, and the dominant responses fell in regions 160-218 and 743-854. Because no day 14 peak-response samples were available, the repertoires could be characterized only after the peak T cell response.

Explained via the paper, the time point label denotes: baseline before first vaccination. Vaccinee samples were obtained from the UK trials COV001 and COV002, which included a single-blind randomized controlled phase 2/3 trial of AZD1222 (ChAdOx1 nCoV-19) in healthy adults. For TCRbeta chain sequencing, PBMC samples from trial participants were taken at day 0 and at day 28 after the second dose. The count of this clone is one. The antigen it binds to is not known. Base-call qualities are not available, and no considerably larger clone is one nucleotide away. The CDR3 regions of human TCRbeta chains were analyzed by immunosequencing. The authors' analysis ran thus. TCRs in the repertoires were matched against a reference library of SARS-CoV-2-specific TCRs that had been generated with the MIRA antigen-specificity platform. Breadth meant the fraction of unique TCRs that were SARS-CoV-2-associated, whereas depth meant the fraction of total T cells that were SARS-CoV-2-associated. Using the MIRA data, each spike-specific TCR was assigned both to the spike region to which the TCR was reactive and to a CD4 or CD8 class. Log10-transformed breadth and depth values were compared by one-way ANOVA with Sidak's multiple comparisons tests. What TCRdb holds here is the immuneACCESS table cut down to in-frame rearrangements. Part of the clones is not present; checked against another copy, under half of the missing clones reflect an unresolved V gene, and the others are unexplained. The V and J calls and clone size come from that table; D and trimming were worked out from the DNA. This sample lists some 150,000 clones; around 93% were detected once. About 2.1% of the sample rests with the top ten.

This TCR derives from an adult in good health. This receptor chain uses TRBV24-1 and TRBJ2-3; TRBD1 lines up with 9 middle nucleotides. Source: peripheral blood, taken on day 0 of AZD1222 vaccination. The CDR3 loop reads CATSDPGTGKDTQYF. The DNA sequence is given as TGTGCCACCAGTGACCCCGGGACAGGGAAGGATACGCAGTATTTT.